This TCR beta chain was obtained from a study of T cells after somatic rescue of genetic block. Sequenced by immunoSEQ multiplex PCR; TCRdb stores in-frame clones only, minus some. The sample has about 70,000 clones; about 91% are singletons. CDR3 length: 13 residues. Germline values: CDR1 KGHSH, CDR2 LQKENI. V shed 3 bases and J shed 3 bases, with 8 bases lying between them. This TCR was recovered from a man aged 40-55 years. Sequenced: peripheral blood mononuclear cells (PBMCs). V is TRBV18 and J is TRBJ1-1; D remains unclear. In DNA form, the CDR3 reads TGTGCCAGCTCACCCATAGGTGACACTGAAGCTTTCTTT. Translation gives CASSPIGDTEAFF.